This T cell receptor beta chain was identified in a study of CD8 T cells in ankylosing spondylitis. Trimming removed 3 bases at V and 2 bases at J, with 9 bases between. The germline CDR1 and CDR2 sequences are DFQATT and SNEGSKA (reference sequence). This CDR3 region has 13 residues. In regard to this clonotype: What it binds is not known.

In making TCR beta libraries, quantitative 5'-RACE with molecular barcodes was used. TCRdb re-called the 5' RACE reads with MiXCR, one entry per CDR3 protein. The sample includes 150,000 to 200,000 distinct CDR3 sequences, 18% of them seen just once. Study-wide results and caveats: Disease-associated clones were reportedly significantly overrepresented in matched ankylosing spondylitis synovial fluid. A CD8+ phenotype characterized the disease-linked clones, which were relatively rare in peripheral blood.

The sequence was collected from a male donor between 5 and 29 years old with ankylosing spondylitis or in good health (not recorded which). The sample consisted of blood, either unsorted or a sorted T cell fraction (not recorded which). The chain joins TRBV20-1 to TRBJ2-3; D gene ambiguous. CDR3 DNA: TGCAGTGCTAGTGGTATTCTCACAGATACGCAGTATTTT. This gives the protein CSASGILTDTQYF.